These T cell receptor beta chains were read from a single sample in a study of patients and donors after allogeneic stem cell transplantation. MiXCR, applied by TCRdb to the RT-PCR reads, yields one record per CDR3 protein. The sample contains 900,000 to 1,000,000 distinct CDR3 sequences, more than 15% of which appear only once. The sequenced sample consisted of blood, either unsorted or a sorted T cell fraction (not recorded which). The receptors stem from a human donor who was either an allogeneic HSCT recipient or a stem cell or donor lymphocyte infusion donor (not recorded which). It is not recorded whose cells these are; they may come from a transplant donor. Both conserved end residues are part of each CDR3. A D gene is named only where the DNA matches it firmly. Rows may omit the clone size; those that give it use once, few, many or a size class.

>TRBJ2-2|few|TRBV5-1|NA
CASSLTGIGELFF
TGCGCCAGCAGCTTGACAGGGATCGGGGAGCTGTTTTTT
>TRBJ2-7|few|TRBV10-3|TRBD2
CAISENRKGLALTGEQYF
TGTGCCATCAGTGAAAATCGTAAGGGACTAGCGTTGACGGGGGAGCAGTACTTC
>TRBJ2-1|many|TRBV5-1|TRBD1
CASSLDPGTGINEQFF
TGCGCCAGCAGCTTGGACCCGGGGACAGGGATCAATGAGCAGTTCTTC
>TRBJ2-3|NA|TRBV20-1|TRBD2
CSAPAGVPDTQYF
TGCAGTGCTCCCGCGGGGGTCCCAGATACGCAGTATTTT
>TRBJ2-7|few|TRBV12-5|NA
CASGSIAPTGRPYEQYF
TGTGCTAGTGGTTCCATTGCCCCGACAGGGAGGCCATACGAGCAGTACTTC
>TRBJ1-6|few|TRBV20-1|NA
CSARGGKESPLHF
TGCAGTGCTAGGGGGGGGAAAGAGTCACCCCTCCACTTT
>TRBJ2-7|NA|TRBV6-2/TRBV6-3|NA
CASTKLGYEQYF
TGTGCCAGCACCAAGTTGGGGTACGAGCAGTACTTC
>TRBJ2-5|few|TRBV27|TRBD1
CASSLGTGRIQETQYF
TGTGCCAGCAGTTTAGGGACAGGGAGGATCCAAGAGACCCAGTACTTC
>TRBJ1-1|NA|TRBV5-1|NA
CASSLKGVTEAFF
TGCGCCAGCAGCTTGAAAGGGGTTACTGAAGCTTTCTTT
>TRBJ1-6|NA|TRBV7-9|NA
CASSLAETDNSPLHF
TGTGCCAGCAGCTTAGCGGAGACAGATAATTCACCCCTCCACTTT
>TRBJ1-2|NA|TRBV12-3/TRBV12-4|TRBD1
CASSRGTGGWGYTF
TGTGCCAGCAGCCGAGGGACAGGGGGCTGGGGCTACACCTTC
>TRBJ1-4|few|TRBV20-1|TRBD1
CSAPQGGSNEKLFF
TGCAGTGCCCCCCAGGGGGGCAGTAATGAAAAACTGTTTTTT
>TRBJ2-1|NA|TRBV20-1|TRBD2
CSATSGSRSYNEQFF
TGCAGTGCAACGAGCGGGAGTAGGTCCTACAATGAGCAGTTCTTC
>TRBJ2-7|few|TRBV28|NA
CASSLLTYEQYF
TGTGCCAGCAGTTTACTCACCTACGAGCAGTACTTC
>TRBJ2-2|NA|TRBV7-3|NA
CASSPQGNTGELFF
TGTGCCAGCAGCCCGCAGGGGAACACCGGGGAGCTGTTTTTT
>TRBJ1-1|few|TRBV7-3|TRBD1
CASSSGTGVSEAFF
TGTGCCAGCAGTTCCGGGACAGGGGTCTCTGAAGCTTTCTTT
>TRBJ2-7|many|TRBV29-1|TRBD1
CSVLLDRGYEQYF
TGCAGCGTCCTCCTGGACAGGGGCTACGAGCAGTACTTC
>TRBJ2-2|few|TRBV7-3|NA
CASSLQGRAGELFF
TGTGCCAGCAGCTTACAGGGCCGGGCCGGGGAGCTGTTTTTT
>TRBJ1-5|NA|TRBV12-3/TRBV12-4|TRBD1
CASRSGTGQDQPQHF
TGTGCCAGCAGATCAGGGACAGGTCAGGATCAGCCCCAGCATTTT
>TRBJ1-5|NA|TRBV20-1|NA
CSAAHRVGNQPQHF
TGCAGTGCTGCACACAGGGTTGGGAATCAGCCCCAGCATTTT
>TRBJ2-4|NA|TRBV24-1|NA
CATSAGGENIQYF
TGTGCCACCAGTGCAGGAGGCGAAAACATTCAGTACTTC
>TRBJ1-3|few|TRBV9|NA
CASSVFPGDGNTIYF
TGTGCCAGCAGCGTATTCCCAGGGGACGGAAACACCATATATTTT
>TRBJ2-3|NA|TRBV12-3/TRBV12-4|NA
CASTRGLAYTDTQYF
TGTGCCAGCACCAGGGGCCTGGCGTACACAGATACGCAGTATTTT
>TRBJ1-6|NA|TRBV30|TRBD1
CAWSGTGSLHF
TGTGCCTGGAGCGGGACAGGATCCCTCCACTTT
>TRBJ1-2|NA|TRBV12-3/TRBV12-4|NA
CACSFHGGNGYTF
TGTGCCTGCAGTTTCCATGGAGGCAATGGCTACACCTTC
>TRBJ2-2|NA|TRBV7-3|NA
CASSTDRFTGELFF
TGTGCCAGCAGCACGGACAGATTCACCGGGGAGCTGTTTTTT
>TRBJ2-3|NA|TRBV6-5|TRBD2
CASSWGPRGASTDTQYF
TGTGCCAGCAGTTGGGGACCGCGGGGGGCTAGCACAGATACGCAGTATTTT
>TRBJ2-3|many|TRBV24-1|NA
CATMPLGTDTQYF
TGTGCCACCATGCCTCTGGGCACAGATACGCAGTATTTT
>TRBJ2-5|NA|TRBV30|TRBD2
CAWSVSGGFQETQYF
TGTGCCTGGAGTGTATCCGGGGGGTTTCAAGAGACCCAGTACTTC
>TRBJ1-2|NA|TRBV4-3|TRBD1
CASSHQGVGYTF
TGCGCCAGCAGCCATCAGGGGGTGGGCTACACCTTC
>TRBJ1-2|NA|TRBV4-3|NA
CASSQGTLNYGYTF
TGCGCCAGCAGCCAAGGGACGTTGAACTATGGCTACACCTTC
>TRBJ2-2|few|TRBV6-1|TRBD1
CASSDGTGVPGELFF
TGTGCCAGCAGTGATGGGACAGGGGTACCCGGGGAGCTGTTTTTT
>TRBJ2-3|NA|TRBV20-1|TRBD2
CSAWGVGGRTLRDTQYF
TGCAGTGCTTGGGGGGTGGGCGGGAGGACGTTAAGGGATACGCAGTATTTT
>TRBJ2-7|many|TRBV2|NA
CASSGFESSYEQYF
TGTGCCAGCAGTGGATTTGAGAGCTCCTACGAGCAGTACTTC
>TRBJ1-4|NA|TRBV6-1|NA
CASRNSEKLFF
TGTGCCAGCAGAAACAGTGAAAAACTGTTTTTT
>TRBJ2-7|few|TRBV27|TRBD2
CASRNLAGGPYEQYF
TGTGCCAGCAGGAACCTAGCGGGAGGGCCCTACGAGCAGTACTTC
>TRBJ1-2|NA|TRBV6-1|TRBD1
CASWGTGHSNTF
TGTGCCAGCTGGGGGACAGGGCACTCAAACACCTTC
>TRBJ2-5|once|TRBV12-3/TRBV12-4|NA
CASSIGGGGQRETQYF
TGTGCCAGCAGTATAGGGGGCGGGGGGCAGCGGGAGACCCAGTACTTC
>TRBJ2-5|NA|TRBV24-1|TRBD2
CATSGSGLGEETQYF
TGTGCCACCAGTGGTTCGGGACTAGGGGAGGAGACCCAGTACTTC
>TRBJ2-3|few|TRBV7-3|NA
CASSVSQGRTDTQYF
TGTGCCAGCAGCGTGTCGCAGGGGCGCACAGATACGCAGTATTTT
>TRBJ2-1|NA|TRBV2|NA
CASTPPVRYNEQFF
TGTGCCAGCACGCCCCCGGTAAGGTACAATGAGCAGTTCTTC
>TRBJ2-1|few|TRBV6-1|NA
CASGAGPLNNEQFF
TGTGCCAGCGGTGCCGGCCCGCTTAACAATGAGCAGTTCTTC
>TRBJ2-7|NA|TRBV20-1|NA
CSAKGTDFYEQYF
TGCAGTGCTAAGGGGACGGACTTCTACGAGCAGTACTTC
>TRBJ2-2|NA|TRBV7-2|TRBD1
CASSVTGITGELFF
TGTGCCAGCAGCGTGACAGGGATCACCGGGGAGCTGTTTTTT
>TRBJ2-7|NA|TRBV6-1|NA
CASSEAGGPYEQYF
TGTGCCAGCAGTGAAGCAGGGGGTCCCTACGAGCAGTACTTC
>TRBJ1-5|NA|TRBV14|NA
CASSELPGQEGNQPQHF
TGTGCCAGCAGCGAACTGCCGGGACAAGAGGGCAATCAGCCCCAGCATTTT
>TRBJ1-5|NA|TRBV6-1|NA
CASSEGMGQPQHF
TGTGCCAGCAGTGAAGGCATGGGACAGCCCCAGCATTTT
>TRBJ2-5|few|TRBV20-1|TRBD2
CSAVRPGGKQETQYF
TGCAGTGCTGTCCGCCCGGGGGGGAAGCAAGAGACCCAGTACTTC
>TRBJ1-3|NA|TRBV28|NA
CASSTSRQNGNTIYF
TGTGCCAGCAGTACCAGCCGGCAGAACGGAAACACCATATATTTT
>TRBJ2-2|NA|TRBV7-9|NA
CASSFNRKNTGELFF
TGTGCCAGCAGCTTCAACAGGAAGAACACCGGGGAGCTGTTTTTT
>TRBJ2-2|NA|TRBV4-1|NA
CASSRQQAGELFF
TGCGCCAGCAGCCGACAACAAGCCGGGGAGCTGTTTTTT
>TRBJ2-1|NA|TRBV20-1|TRBD1
CSAVRRRGQGNEQFF
TGCAGTGCTGTAAGACGCAGGGGGCAAGGCAATGAGCAGTTCTTC
>TRBJ2-2|NA|TRBV4-2|NA
CASSQDSRGPANTGELFF
TGTGCCAGCAGCCAAGATTCGAGAGGGCCCGCGAACACCGGGGAGCTGTTTTTT
>TRBJ1-1|NA|TRBV24-1|NA
CATSNRVNTEAFF
TGTGCCACCAGTAACAGGGTTAACACTGAAGCTTTCTTT
>TRBJ2-7|NA|TRBV27|NA
CASKASAYSYEQYF
TGTGCCAGCAAGGCTAGCGCCTACTCCTACGAGCAGTACTTC
>TRBJ2-1|NA|TRBV18|TRBD1
CASSTGQGHEQFF
TGTGCCAGCTCGACGGGACAGGGGCACGAGCAGTTCTTC
>TRBJ1-5|NA|TRBV29-1|NA
CSVEDLGRVRFGNQPQHF
TGCAGCGTTGAAGATCTAGGCAGGGTAAGGTTCGGCAATCAGCCCCAGCATTTT